The clone carrying this TCR beta chain appeared many times. Antigen specificity is unknown. The sample comes from a study of CD8 T cells in ankylosing spondylitis. The V gene's germline CDR1 is DFQATT and CDR2 SNEGSKA (reference sequence). The CDR3 runs to 14 residues. V was clipped by 4 bases and J by 4 bases; unmatched bases: 6. TCRdb re-analysed the 5' RACE reads in MiXCR, keeping a single row per CDR3 protein. The repertoire holds around 17,000 distinct CDR3 sequences, with approximately 8% as singletons. Whole-study findings and limits: A TCR beta motif of several highly homologous variants seemed to mark ankylosing spondylitis blood.

The V and J genes are TRBV20-1 and TRBJ2-3, with TRBD2 matching over 9 bases. This sequence originates from a male donor with ankylosing spondylitis or in good health (not recorded which). Sequencing was carried out using blood. The CDR3 DNA follows: TGCAGTGCTAACTTAGCGGGAGAAGCAGATACGCAGTATTTT. Amino acids: CSANLAGEADTQYF.